These 2 T cell receptor beta chains were all obtained from the same sample, sequenced in a study of OX40 agonist ivuxolimab in advanced cancers. Profiling relied on immunoSEQ multiplex PCR, and the TCRdb table lists in-frame clones only, not all of them. This table has about 18,000 clones, 70% to 90% appearing once. The sample in question was CD4+ or CD8+ T cells sorted from blood, obtained in a trial of the OX40 agonist ivuxolimab. The source is an adult with an advanced solid tumor such as melanoma, head and neck, liver or kidney cancer.

The CDR3 DNA is TGTGCCAGCAGCTTAGAGGGACTAGCGGGTGATACGCAGTATTTT. It yields the protein CASSLEGLAGDTQYF. The J gene is TRBJ2-3, the V gene TRBV7-2, with 12 positions matching TRBD2. The V gene's germline CDR1 is SGHTA and CDR2 FQGNSA. V shed 1 base and J 6 bases; nucleotides not matched to a gene: 2. The CDR3 has 15 amino acids.

The chain links TRBV27 to TRBJ2-7, with 7 bases aligning to TRBD1. Trimming cost V 8 bases and J 0 bases; bases outside gene matches: 4. This CDR3 comprises 13 residues. Germline V gene data show CDR1 as MNHEY and CDR2 as SMNVEV (reference sequence). CDR3 in DNA: TGTGCCAGCCGACAGGGTCACTCCTACGAGCAGTACTTC. It specifies CASRQGHSYEQYF.